This T cell receptor beta chain was sequenced during a study of regulatory T cells in long-lasting Graves disease. Libraries of TCR beta came from iRepertoire HTBI primers plus Arm-PCR of CDR3 regions. TCRdb ran MiXCR on the multiplex PCR reads and lists one entry per CDR3 protein. The top ten clones hold 7.8% of a sample with some 440,000 distinct CDR3 sequences, around 21% of them seen once. This clonotype came up once. This sequence may be a read error, since a much larger clone differs from it by one base. Time point denoted: persistent/refractory GD, antithyroid drugs over 5 years with positive TRAb. Construction of the TCR library relied on RNA isolated from PBMCs. Patients were from an endocrinology department in Xi'an, China. CDR1 and CDR2 (germline): SQVTM, ANQGSEA. This CDR3 region has 17 residues.

Sequencing was performed on peripheral blood mononuclear cells (PBMCs), taken when the disease was refractory, from a patient treated with antithyroid drugs. This rearrangement joins TRBV29-1 to TRBJ2-5; 8 nucleotides agree with TRBD2. The TCR was taken from a female donor with Graves disease. The CDR3 is CNVEAPWGSGTQETQYF. The CDR3 DNA sequence: TGCAACGTTGAAGCACCATGGGGTAGCGGGACCCAAGAGACCCAGTACTTC. Complete variable domain (other parts from reference TRBV29-1 and TRBJ2-5): SAVISQKPSRDICQRGTSLTIQCQVDSQVTMMFWYRQQPGQSLTLIATANQGSEATYESGFVIDKFPISRPNLTFSTLTVSNMSPEDSSIYLCNVEAPWGSGTQETQYFGPGTRLLVL.